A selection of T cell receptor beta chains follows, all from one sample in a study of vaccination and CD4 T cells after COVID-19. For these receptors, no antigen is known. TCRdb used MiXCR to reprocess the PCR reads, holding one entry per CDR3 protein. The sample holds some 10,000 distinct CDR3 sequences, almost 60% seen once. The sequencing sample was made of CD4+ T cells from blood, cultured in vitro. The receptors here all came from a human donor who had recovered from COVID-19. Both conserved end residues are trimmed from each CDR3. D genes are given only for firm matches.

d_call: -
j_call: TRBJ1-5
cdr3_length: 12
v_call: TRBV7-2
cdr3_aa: ASSKGQGNQPQH

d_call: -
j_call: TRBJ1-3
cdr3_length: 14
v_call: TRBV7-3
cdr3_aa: ASSLTGGNSGSTIY

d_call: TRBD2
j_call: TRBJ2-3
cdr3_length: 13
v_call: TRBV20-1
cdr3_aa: SAPRLAGVGDTQY

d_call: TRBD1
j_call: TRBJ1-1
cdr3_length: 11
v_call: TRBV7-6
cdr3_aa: ASSPTGFTEAF

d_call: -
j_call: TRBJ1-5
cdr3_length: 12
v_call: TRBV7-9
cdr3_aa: ASSRGGGNQPQH

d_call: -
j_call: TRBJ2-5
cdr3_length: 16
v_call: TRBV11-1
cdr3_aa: ASSLVGLAAGSEETQY

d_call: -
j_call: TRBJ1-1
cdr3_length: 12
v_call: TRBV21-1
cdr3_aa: ASSSRTPYPEAF

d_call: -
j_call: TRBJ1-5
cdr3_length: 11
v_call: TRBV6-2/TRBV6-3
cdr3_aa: ACQPYSNQPQH

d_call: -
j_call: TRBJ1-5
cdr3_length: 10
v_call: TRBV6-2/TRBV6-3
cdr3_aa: ASRGADQPQH

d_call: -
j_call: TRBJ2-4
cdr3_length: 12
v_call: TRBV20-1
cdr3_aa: SAPTAPAKNIQY

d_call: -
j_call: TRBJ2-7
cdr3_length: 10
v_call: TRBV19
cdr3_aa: ASSLGGYEQY

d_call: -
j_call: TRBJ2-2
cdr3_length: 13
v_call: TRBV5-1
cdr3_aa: ASRQDNSNTGELF

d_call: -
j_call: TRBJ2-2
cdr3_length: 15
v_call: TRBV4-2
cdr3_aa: ASSPYVGGLDTGELF

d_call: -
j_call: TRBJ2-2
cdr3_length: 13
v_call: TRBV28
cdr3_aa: ASRAGTPDAGELF

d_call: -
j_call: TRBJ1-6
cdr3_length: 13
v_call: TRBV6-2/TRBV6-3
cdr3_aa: ASRPPGGWNSPLH

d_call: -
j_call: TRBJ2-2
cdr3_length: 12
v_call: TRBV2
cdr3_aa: ASSEWSGSGELF

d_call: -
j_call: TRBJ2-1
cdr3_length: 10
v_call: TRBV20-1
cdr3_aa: SARDRINEQF

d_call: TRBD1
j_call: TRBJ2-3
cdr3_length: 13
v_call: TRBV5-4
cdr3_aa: ASSLKQGVGDTQY

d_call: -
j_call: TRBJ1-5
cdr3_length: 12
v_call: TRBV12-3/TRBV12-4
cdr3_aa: ASSWGTENQPQH

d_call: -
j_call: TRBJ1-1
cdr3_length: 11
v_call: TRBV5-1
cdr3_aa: ASSFDGNTEAF

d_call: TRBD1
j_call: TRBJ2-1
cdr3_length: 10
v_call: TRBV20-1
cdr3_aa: SVGQGDNEQF

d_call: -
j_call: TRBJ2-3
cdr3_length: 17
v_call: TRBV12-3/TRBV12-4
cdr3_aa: ASSLALLAREGHSDTQY

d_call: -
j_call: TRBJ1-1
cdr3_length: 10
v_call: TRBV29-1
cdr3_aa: SVAWGTAEAF

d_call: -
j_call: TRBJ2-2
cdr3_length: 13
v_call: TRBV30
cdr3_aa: ARQGSGMHTGELF

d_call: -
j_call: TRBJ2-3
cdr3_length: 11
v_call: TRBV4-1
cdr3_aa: ASSHPRTDTQY

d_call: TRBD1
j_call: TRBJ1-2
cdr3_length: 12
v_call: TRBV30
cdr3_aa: ACLPPGTGKSYT

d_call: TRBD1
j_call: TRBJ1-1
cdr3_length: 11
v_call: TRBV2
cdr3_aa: ASSRDRNTEAF

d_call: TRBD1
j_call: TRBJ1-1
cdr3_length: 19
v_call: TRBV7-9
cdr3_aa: ASSSPTSTGQGARTGFEAF

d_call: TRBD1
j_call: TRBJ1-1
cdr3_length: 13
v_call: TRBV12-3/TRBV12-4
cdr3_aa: ASSLGTGRNTEAF

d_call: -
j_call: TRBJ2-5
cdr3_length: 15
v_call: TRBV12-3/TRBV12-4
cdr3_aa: ASSIRLLWEYQETQY

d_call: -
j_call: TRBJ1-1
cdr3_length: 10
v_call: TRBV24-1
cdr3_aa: ATSDSVGEAF

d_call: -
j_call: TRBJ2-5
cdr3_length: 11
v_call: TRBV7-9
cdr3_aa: ASSLFRAETQY

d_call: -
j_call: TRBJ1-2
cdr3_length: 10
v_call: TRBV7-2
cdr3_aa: ASSLGQYGYT

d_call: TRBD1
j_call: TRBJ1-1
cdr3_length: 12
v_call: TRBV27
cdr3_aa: ASSWTGAGTEAF

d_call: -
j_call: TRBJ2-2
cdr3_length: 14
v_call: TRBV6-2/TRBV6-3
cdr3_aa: ASTSRRQLNTGELF

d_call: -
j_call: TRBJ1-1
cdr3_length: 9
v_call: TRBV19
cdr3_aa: ASSVDTEAF

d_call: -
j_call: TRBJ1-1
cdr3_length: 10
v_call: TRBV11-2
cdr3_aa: ASSFAGTEAF

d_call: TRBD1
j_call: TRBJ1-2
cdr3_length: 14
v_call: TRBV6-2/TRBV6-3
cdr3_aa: ASRGTGRLRERGYT

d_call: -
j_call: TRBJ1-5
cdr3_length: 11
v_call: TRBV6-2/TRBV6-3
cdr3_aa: ASSPRWEQPQH